One and the same sample provided the 3 T cell receptor beta chains below, sequenced in a study of cytomegalovirus exposure and HLA in healthy donors. PCR involved 60 Vbeta and 13 Jbeta primers. Libraries were prepared by immunoSEQ multiplex PCR; TCRdb keeps only in-frame clonotypes and omits some of them. In the table there are some 150,000 clones, over 65% of which are singletons. Sequenced: PBMCs. The receptors were gathered from a female donor in good health and CMV-seronegative.

The rearrangement uses TRBV7-8 and TRBJ2-2; 9 positions agree with TRBD2. Germline CDR1 and CDR2: SGHVS and FQNEAQ. The CDR3 loop spans 18 amino acids. The J segment lost 0 bases and the V segment lost 0 bases, leaving 5 bases of the junction unmatched. CDR3 region: CASSLAASGIANTGELFF. CDR3 DNA: TGTGCCAGCAGCTTAGCTGCTAGCGGGATCGCGAACACCGGGGAGCTGTTTTTT. The full variable domain, its missing parts supplied by reference TRBV7-8 and TRBJ2-2, is GAGVSQSPRYKVAKRGQDVALRCDPISGHVSLFWYQQALGQGPEFLTYFQNEAQLDKSGLPSDRFFAERPEGSVSTLKIQRTQQEDSAVYLCASSLAASGIANTGELFFGEGSRLTVL.

The chain employs TRBV7-2 and TRBJ2-2; 10 nucleotides line up with TRBD1. Germline CDR1 reads SGHTA; CDR2 reads FQGNSA. V was pared by 5 bases and J by 4 bases, with 10 bases of the junction left unmatched. The CDR3 sequence is 17 residues long. The CDR3 protein is CASSPDMGQGSTGELFF. The CDR3, as DNA: TGTGCCAGCAGCCCAGATATGGGACAGGGGAGCACCGGGGAGCTGTTTTTT. Filled out from reference TRBV7-2 and TRBJ2-2, the complete variable domain reads GAGVSQSPSNKVTEKGKDVELRCDPISGHTALYWYRQSLGQGLEFLIYFQGNSAPDKSGLPSDRFSAERTGGSVSTLTIQRTQQEDSAVYLCASSPDMGQGSTGELFFGEGSRLTVL.

The V gene is TRBV5-1, the J gene TRBJ1-4; no clear D. This CDR3 contains 15 residues. Between the trimmed V and J ends, which lost 4 bases and 8 bases, there was a span of 18 bases. Germline V gives CDR1 SGHRS, CDR2 YFSETQ. The CDR3 sequence is CASSTSGDPGEKLFF. As DNA, the CDR3 is TGCGCCAGCAGCACTTCAGGTGACCCAGGCGAAAAACTGTTTTTT.